The 16 T cell receptor beta chains listed next were all sequenced from one sample in a study of cytomegalovirus exposure and HLA in healthy donors. It was with 60 Vbeta and 13 Jbeta primers that the PCR ran. TCRdb's copy holds only in-frame clones and misses some; the assay was immunoSEQ multiplex PCR. The table records more than 90,000 clones, about 85% of them present only once. The sequencing input was PBMCs. The receptors here all came from a man between 25 and 39 years old in good health and CMV-seronegative.

In this sample, this clone turned up once. The rearrangement uses TRBV15 and TRBJ2-3; D gene unclear. CDR3 length equals 14 residues. CDR1 and CDR2 (germline): LNHNV, YYDKDF (reference sequence). Trimming removed 5 bases at V and 0 bases at J, with 9 bases between. The CDR3 bases are TGTGCCACCAGCCTAGAAAGTAGCACAGATACGCAGTATTTT. It yields the protein CATSLESSTDTQYF.

This chain links TRBV5-6 with TRBJ2-5, with a possible D match to TRBD1 (5 bases). V was clipped by 6 bases and J by 5 bases, with 8 bases between them. The CDR3 covers 11 residues. Germline CDR1 is SGHDT and CDR2 is YYEEEE. The CDR3 region has the DNA TGTGCCAGCAACAAGGGGGAGACCCAGTACTTC. Protein product: CASNKGETQYF. Full variable domain (missing parts from reference TRBV5-6 and TRBJ2-5): DAGVTQSPTHLIKTRGQQVTLRCSPKSGHDTVSWYQQALGQGPQFIFQYYEEEERQRGNFPDRFSGHQFPNYSSELNVNALLLGDSALYLCASNKGETQYFGPGTRLLVL.

Turning to this clone: At one end the junction does not follow the germline gene, possibly because of a read error. The chain employs TRBV7-8 and TRBJ1-2, with 7 bases lining up with TRBD1. Germline V gene lookup returns CDR1 SGHVS and CDR2 FQNEAQ. This CDR3 is 14 amino acids long. Here the CDR3 reads CASSRSANRDSLDF. The CDR3 nucleotides read TGTGCCAGCAGCCGTTCAGCAAACCGGGACAGTCTCGACTTC. Variable domain in full (rest from reference TRBV7-8 and TRBJ1-2): GAGVSQSPRYKVAKRGQDVALRCDPISGHVSLFWYQQALGQGPEFLTYFQNEAQLDKSGLPSDRFFAERPEGSVSTLKIQRTQQEDSAVYLCASSRSANRDSLDFGSGTRLTVV.

This chain uses TRBV6-4 with TRBJ2-1; 9 positions match TRBD2. V dropped 3 bases and J dropped 4; count of bases not matched to a gene: 1. Looked up from germline, CDR1 is MRHNA and CDR2 is SNTAGT. This CDR3 comprises 14 residues. CDR3 nucleotide sequence: TGTGCCAGCAGTGAAAGCGGGGGGTACAATGAGCAGTTCTTC. The encoded protein is CASSESGGYNEQFF.

V gene TRBV6-5 combines with J gene TRBJ2-5; the match to TRBD2 covers 8 bases. Germline V gene sequence: CDR1 MNHEY, CDR2 SVGAGI. The CDR3 extends over 15 amino acids. V shed 6 bases and J 3 bases; nucleotides not matched to a gene: 9. The CDR3 DNA follows: TGTGCCAGCAGACCTACTAGCGGAGTCGAAGAGACCCAGTACTTC. Amino acids: CASRPTSGVEETQYF.

The V call is TRBV28, the J call TRBJ2-1; D is undetermined. Germline V lookup: CDR1 MDHEN, CDR2 SYDVKM. The CDR3 runs to 14 residues. V was shortened by 3 bases and J by 1 base, with 7 bases between the two germline ends. CDR3: CASSLPDSYNEQFF. As DNA, the CDR3 is TGTGCCAGCAGTTTGCCAGATTCCTACAATGAGCAGTTCTTC.

This clone was observed once. Germline and junction disagree at one end, which may indicate a read error. This chain joins TRBV28 and TRBJ2-7; 12 bases align to TRBD1. The CDR3 length is 14 residues. Germline V gene sequence: CDR1 MDHEN, CDR2 SYDVKM. CDR3 nucleotides: TGTGCCAGCAGTTCCCGGGACAGGGGGCTTATCCTAGACTTC. It encodes CASSSRDRGLILDF.

The CDR3 region has the DNA TGCGCCAGCAGCCTGACAGGGACCAATCAGCCCCAGCATTTT. This encodes CASSLTGTNQPQHF. The chain joins TRBV5-1 to TRBJ1-5; TRBD1 matches at 7 bases. Germline CDR1 SGHRS, CDR2 YFSETQ. Unmatched junction bases numbered 4, after V lost 4 bases and J lost 3 bases. The CDR3 has 14 residues.

V is TRBV10-3 and J is TRBJ2-3, with 12 bases fitting TRBD2. V trimming: 6 bases; J trimming: 0 bases; junction bases outside the gene matches: 4. CDR1 and CDR2 (germline): ENHRY, SYGVKD. The CDR3 covers 16 residues. The CDR3 reads CAISKTSGSSTDTQYF. The DNA of the CDR3 is TGTGCCATCAGCAAGACTAGCGGGAGTAGCACAGATACGCAGTATTTT.

V and J are TRBV29-1 and TRBJ1-2; possible D gene TRBD1, 5 bases. V shed 4 bases and J shed 0 bases, with 12 bases lying between them. Per germline, CDR1 SQVTM and CDR2 ANQGSEA. The CDR3 sequence is 14 residues long. CDR3 bases: TGCAGCGTTGCCGGGGGTTTATCTAACTATGGCTACACCTTC. This translates into CSVAGGLSNYGYTF.

The chain uses TRBV11-1 and TRBJ2-7, with 7 bases identical to TRBD1. The CDR3 covers 15 residues. With 5 bases clipped from V and 0 bases from J, the junction kept 7 bases outside the gene matches. CDR1 and CDR2 from the germline V gene are SGHAT and FQDESV (reference sequence). The CDR3: CASSLQGPHSYEQYF. In DNA form, the CDR3 reads TGTGCCAGCAGCCTACAGGGGCCGCACTCCTACGAGCAGTACTTC.

The chain links TRBV18 to TRBJ2-2, with 8 bases aligning to TRBD2. V was pared by 3 bases and J by 5 bases, with 5 bases of the junction left unmatched. The CDR3 is made up of 15 amino acids. CDR1 KGHSH and CDR2 LQKENI come from the germline V gene. CDR3 region: CASSPRGVRTGELFF. In DNA form, the CDR3 reads TGTGCCAGCTCACCGCGGGGGGTGAGAACCGGGGAGCTGTTTTTT.

The V and J genes are TRBV5-1 and TRBJ2-7, with D perhaps matching TRBD2 (5 bases). The CDR3 has 15 amino acids. Per the germline V gene, CDR1 is SGHRS and CDR2 is YFSETQ. The V gene lost 0 bases and the J gene lost 3 bases, with 13 bases spanning the gap. The CDR3 is CASSLEPRELYEQYF. CDR3 in DNA: TGCGCCAGCAGCTTGGAGCCGAGGGAACTCTACGAGCAGTACTTC.

The rearrangement joins TRBV7-9 to TRBJ2-3; 14 bases are a match to TRBD2. J was trimmed by 1 base and V by 4 bases; bases with no gene match: 4. Germline V gene data show CDR1 as SEHNR and CDR2 as FQNEAQ (reference sequence). The CDR3 covers 17 residues. CDR3 residues: CASSSLGLAGGTDTQYF. As DNA, the CDR3 is TGTGCCAGCAGCTCCTTGGGACTAGCGGGAGGCACAGATACGCAGTATTTT.

V usage is TRBV6-5 and J usage is TRBJ1-1, with a weak D call TRBD1 (6 bases). CDR3 length: 16 amino acids. V lost 4 bases, J lost 1 base, and 16 bases lay in between. Germline V lookup: CDR1 MNHEY, CDR2 SVGAGI. The CDR3 DNA follows: TGTGCCAGCAGTTCCTCTACAGGGTACGGGAACACTGAAGCTTTCTTT. It is translated as CASSSSTGYGNTEAFF.

This clone was seen a few times. The V and J genes are TRBV5-5 and TRBJ2-7; 7 bases match TRBD1. The CDR3 is 16 amino acids. Trimming cost V 4 bases and J 0 bases; bases outside gene matches: 10. In germline, CDR1 is SGHKS, CDR2 YYEKEE (reference sequence). CDR3 sequence: CASSRTGTATSYEQYF. CDR3 DNA sequence: TGTGCCAGCAGCCGGACCGGGACAGCGACCTCCTACGAGCAGTACTTC.